The T cell receptor (beta chain) described here comes from a study of cytomegalovirus exposure and HLA in healthy donors. Study-wide points: One later analysis reportedly identified an Asian-associated ancestry cluster that showed fewer N-insertions than the approximately 600-donor mean. Later work found that TCR association rates differed between HLA loci; DRB1 had the most and HLA-C the fewest.

Remarks on this clone: Antigen unknown.

The CDR3 sequence is 14 residues long. Germline CDR1 reads SGHDN; CDR2 reads FVKESK. The V gene end was trimmed by 5 bases and the J gene end by 10 bases; junction bases not matched to a gene: 7. With 60 Vbeta and 13 Jbeta primers, the PCR was carried out. The assay was immunoSEQ multiplex PCR, and TCRdb's table has in-frame clones only and misses some. The ten most abundant clones cover less than 3% of a sample with 130,000 to 150,000 clones. The chain joins TRBV14 to TRBJ1-6; 8 nucleotides agree with TRBD1. The sequence came from a man in his forties in good health and CMV-seronegative. The sample taken for sequencing was PBMCs. CDR3 sequence: CASSFRTGTSPLHF. The CDR3 DNA follows: TGTGCCAGCAGCTTTAGGACAGGGACCTCACCCCTCCACTTT.